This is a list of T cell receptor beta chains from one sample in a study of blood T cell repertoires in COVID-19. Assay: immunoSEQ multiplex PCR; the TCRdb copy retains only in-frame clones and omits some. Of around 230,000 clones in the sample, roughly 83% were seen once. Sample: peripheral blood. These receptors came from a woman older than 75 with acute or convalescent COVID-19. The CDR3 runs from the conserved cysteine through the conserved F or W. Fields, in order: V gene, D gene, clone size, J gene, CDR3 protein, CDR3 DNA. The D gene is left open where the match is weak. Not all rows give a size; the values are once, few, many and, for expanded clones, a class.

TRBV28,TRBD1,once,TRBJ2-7,CATRTGSHEQYF,TGTGCCACGAGGACAGGGTCCCACGAGCAGTACTTC
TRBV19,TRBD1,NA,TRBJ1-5,CASRQGASLNQPQHF,TGTGCCAGTAGGCAGGGGGCTAGCCTTAATCAGCCCCAGCATTTT
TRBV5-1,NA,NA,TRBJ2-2,CASSLVQGSAGELFF,TGCGCCAGCAGCTTGGTGCAGGGATCCGCCGGGGAGCTGTTTTTT
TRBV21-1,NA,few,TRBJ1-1,CASSRNYTGMEGTEAFF,TGTGCCAGCAGCAGAAATTATACAGGGATGGAAGGAACTGAAGCTTTCTTT
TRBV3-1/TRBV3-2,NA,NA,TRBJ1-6,CASSPRDSRNSPLHF,TGTGCCAGCAGCCCCCGAGACAGTCGTAATTCACCCCTCCACTTT
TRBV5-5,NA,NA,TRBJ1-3,CASSLLWADSSSSGNTIYF,TGTGCCAGCAGCTTGTTATGGGCCGATTCGTCGAGCTCTGGAAACACCATATATTTT
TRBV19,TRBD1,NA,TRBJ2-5,CASSPRGQETQYF,TGTGCCAGTAGTCCCAGGGGGCAAGAGACCCAGTACTTC
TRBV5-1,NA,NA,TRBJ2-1,CASSYDRSGNEQFF,TGCGCCAGCAGCTACGACAGGTCAGGGAATGAGCAGTTCTTC
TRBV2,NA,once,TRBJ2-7,CASSGGPYYEQYF,TGTGCCAGCAGCGGGGGGCCCTACTACGAGCAGTACTTC
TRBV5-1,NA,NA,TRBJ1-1,CASSLAGSDTEAFF,TGCGCCAGCAGCCTGGCGGGGTCGGACACTGAAGCTTTCTTT
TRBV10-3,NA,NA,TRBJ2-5,CAISPRDSKETQYF,TGTGCCATCAGTCCCAGGGACTCCAAAGAGACCCAGTACTTC
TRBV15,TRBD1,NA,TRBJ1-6,CATSRDRGQSGSPLHF,TGTGCCACCAGCAGAGATCGGGGACAGTCGGGTTCACCCCTCCACTTT
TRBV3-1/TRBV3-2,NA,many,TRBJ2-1,CASSQAGEQFF,TGTGCCAGCAGCCAAGCGGGTGAGCAGTTCTTC
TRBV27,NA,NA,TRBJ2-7,CASSWYPTYEQYF,TGTGCCAGCAGCTGGTACCCTACCTACGAGCAGTACTTC
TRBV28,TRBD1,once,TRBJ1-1,CASFSLDRGGSGVNTEAFF,TGTGCCAGCTTCTCACTTGACAGGGGGGGGAGTGGCGTGAACACTGAAGCTTTCTTT
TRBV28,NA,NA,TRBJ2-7,CATWGVGKEYF,TGTGCCACCTGGGGGGTGGGTAAGGAGTACTTC
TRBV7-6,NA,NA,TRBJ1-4,CASSLPSGGGATNEKLFF,TGTGCCAGCAGCCTCCCATCGGGGGGAGGGGCAACTAATGAAAAACTGTTTTTT
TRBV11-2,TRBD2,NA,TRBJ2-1,CASRWGSGGPSNEQFF,TGTGCCAGCAGGTGGGGCTCGGGGGGGCCGTCGAATGAGCAGTTCTTC
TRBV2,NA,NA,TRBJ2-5,CASIRSGQETQYF,TGTGCCAGCATCAGATCAGGGCAGGAGACCCAGTACTTC
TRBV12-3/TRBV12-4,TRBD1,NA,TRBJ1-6,CASSLTGDSPLHF,TGTGCCAGCAGCCTAACAGGGGACTCACCCCTCCACTTT
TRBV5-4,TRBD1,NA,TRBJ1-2,CASSKGQGVRRPYGYTF,TGTGCCAGCAGCAAGGGACAGGGAGTACGGCGGCCCTATGGCTACACCTTC
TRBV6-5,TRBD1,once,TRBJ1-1,CASSSDRVRDTEAFF,TGTGCCAGCAGTTCAGACAGGGTGAGGGACACTGAAGCTTTCTTT
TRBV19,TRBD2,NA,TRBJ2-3,CASTSGGAGKDTQYF,TGTGCCAGTACAAGCGGGGGGGCCGGGAAAGATACGCAGTATTTT
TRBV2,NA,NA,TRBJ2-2,CASTRTPNTGELFF,TGTGCCAGCACTAGGACACCGAACACCGGGGAGCTGTTTTTT
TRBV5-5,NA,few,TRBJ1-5,CASRPSPNQPQHF,TGTGCCAGCAGGCCGAGCCCTAATCAGCCCCAGCATTTT
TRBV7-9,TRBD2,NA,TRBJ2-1,CASSPGGGLGNEQFF,TGTGCCAGCTCCCCCGGCGGGGGGCTGGGCAATGAGCAGTTCTTC
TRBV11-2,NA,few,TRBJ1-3,CASSPVQNPGNTIYF,TGTGCCAGCAGCCCAGTTCAGAACCCAGGAAACACCATATATTTT
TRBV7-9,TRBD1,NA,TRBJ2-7,CASSFGQGVHEQYF,TGTGCCAGCAGCTTTGGACAGGGGGTCCACGAGCAGTACTTC
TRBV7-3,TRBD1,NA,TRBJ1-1,CASSLRQGDNTEAFF,TGTGCCAGCAGCTTAAGACAGGGGGACAACACTGAAGCTTTCTTT
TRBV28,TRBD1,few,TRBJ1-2,CASSWGQGVYGYTF,TGTGCCAGCAGTTGGGGACAGGGGGTCTATGGCTACACCTTC
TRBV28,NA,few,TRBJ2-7,CASSSSVYEQYF,TGTGCCAGCAGTAGTTCGGTGTACGAGCAGTACTTC
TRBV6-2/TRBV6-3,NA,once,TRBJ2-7,CASSYDETRGKEQYF,TGTGCCAGCAGTTACGACGAGACCCGCGGCAAGGAGCAGTACTTC
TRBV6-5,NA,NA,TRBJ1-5,CASSYSGQDNQPQHF,TGTGCCAGCAGTTACTCGGGGCAGGACAATCAGCCCCAGCATTTT
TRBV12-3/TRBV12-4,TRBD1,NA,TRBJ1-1,CASSLDRATEAFF,TGTGCCAGCAGTTTGGACAGGGCCACTGAAGCTTTCTTT
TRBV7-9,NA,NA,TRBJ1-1,CASSPRPGENTEAFF,TGTGCCAGCAGCCCACGGCCGGGGGAGAACACTGAAGCTTTCTTT
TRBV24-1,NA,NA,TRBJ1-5,CATSESRIPNQPQHF,TGTGCCACCAGTGAATCCAGGATACCGAATCAGCCCCAGCATTTT
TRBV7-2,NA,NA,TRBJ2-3,CASSSLSTDTQYF,TGTGCCAGCAGCTCCCTCAGCACAGATACGCAGTATTTT
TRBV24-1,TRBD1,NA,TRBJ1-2,CATSDWTGDGYTF,TGTGCCACCAGTGATTGGACAGGGGATGGCTACACCTTC
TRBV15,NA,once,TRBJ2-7,CATSQGHVSYEQYF,TGTGCCACCAGCCAAGGACACGTCTCCTACGAGCAGTACTTC
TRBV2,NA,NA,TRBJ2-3,CASRPVGASTDTQYF,TGTGCCAGCCGGCCCGTGGGGGCTAGCACAGATACGCAGTATTTT
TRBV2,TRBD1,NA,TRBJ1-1,CASRGTGRQGGLGTEAFF,TGTGCCAGCAGAGGGACAGGGAGACAGGGGGGTCTGGGCACTGAAGCTTTCTTT
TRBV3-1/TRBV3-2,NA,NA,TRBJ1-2,CASSGRTSTNYGYTF,TGTGCCAGCAGCGGGCGGACTTCCACAAACTATGGCTACACCTTC
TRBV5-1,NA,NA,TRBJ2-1,CASSLAAGRPNEQFF,TGCGCCAGCAGCTTGGCAGCAGGGCGTCCCAATGAGCAGTTCTTC
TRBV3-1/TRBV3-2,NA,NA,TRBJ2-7,CASSYRPDSSYEQYF,TGTGCCAGCAGCTACAGACCGGACAGTTCCTACGAGCAGTACTTC
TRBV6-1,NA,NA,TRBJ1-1,CASSEALTGNTEAFF,TGTGCCAGCAGTGAAGCGCTTACAGGCAACACTGAAGCTTTCTTT
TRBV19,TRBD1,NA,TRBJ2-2,CASSRKQGAGAGELFF,TGTGCCAGTAGTAGAAAACAGGGGGCTGGAGCCGGGGAGCTGTTTTTT
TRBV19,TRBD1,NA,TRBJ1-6,CASRGTGGTSPLHF,TGTGCCAGTAGAGGGACAGGGGGCACTTCACCCCTCCACTTT
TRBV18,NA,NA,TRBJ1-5,CASSRRTVQDQPQHF,TGTGCCAGCTCACGTAGGACAGTCCAGGATCAGCCCCAGCATTTT
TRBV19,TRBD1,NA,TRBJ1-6,CASSIAGTGNSPLHF,TGTGCCAGTAGTATTGCCGGGACAGGGAATTCACCCCTCCACTTT
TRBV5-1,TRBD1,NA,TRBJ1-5,CASSPRDRRTYSNQPQHF,TGCGCCAGCAGCCCTCGGGACAGGAGGACTTATAGCAATCAGCCCCAGCATTTT